The 31 T cell receptor beta chains in this list originate from one sample, sequenced in a study of T cells after yellow fever vaccination. TCRdb redid the calling of the 5' RACE reads with MiXCR, one entry per CDR3 protein. The repertoire holds some 110,000 distinct CDR3 sequences, with roughly 8.9% as singletons. The sample was CD8+ T cells sorted from PBMCs, taken 45 days after the yellow fever booster vaccination. These receptors originate from a man aged 25-45 years who received the YFV17D yellow fever vaccine.

In its sample, this clonotype was seen many times. The rearrangement joins TRBV5-4 to TRBJ2-7, with TRBD1 matching 7 bases. Unmatched junction bases numbered 9, after V lost 6 bases and J lost 6 bases. This CDR3 contains 13 residues. Germline assignment: CDR1 SGHNT and CDR2 YYREEE (reference sequence). The CDR3 loop reads CASTLTSGGEQYF. Written as DNA, the CDR3 is TGTGCCAGCACCCTCACTTCAGGGGGCGAGCAGTACTTC.

The gene calls are TRBV14 and TRBJ1-1; D is uncertain. The CDR3 sequence is 12 residues long. Germline CDR1 and CDR2: SGHDN and FVKESK. Trimming cost V 4 bases and J 12 bases, with 15 bases left between them. CDR3: CASSPPGDRTFF. CDR3 DNA sequence: TGTGCCAGCAGCCCCCCCGGGGATCGGACTTTCTTT.

This clonotype was recorded at least ten times. The V and J genes are TRBV11-2 and TRBJ1-1, with D possibly being TRBD1 (5 bases). This CDR3 has 12 residues. Germline V gene sequence: CDR1 SGHAT, CDR2 FQNNGV. Trimming stripped 5 bases from V and 11 bases from J, with 15 bases between. The CDR3 is CASSHGEGTAFF. DNA of the CDR3: TGTGCCAGCAGCCATGGGGAGGGGACGGCTTTCTTT.

This clonotype occurred many times. The rearrangement joins TRBV9 to TRBJ2-3, with 9 bases identical to TRBD2. This CDR3 comprises 16 residues. V lost 4 bases, J lost 6 bases, and 12 bases stayed unmatched. The germline V gene has CDR1 SGDLS and CDR2 YYNGEE. The CDR3 is CASSSSLAGASDTQYF. As DNA, the CDR3 is TGTGCCAGCAGCTCTTCGTTAGCGGGAGCAAGCGATACGCAGTATTTT. Full variable domain (remainder filled in from reference TRBV9 and TRBJ2-3): DSGVTQTPKHLITATGQRVTLRCSPRSGDLSVYWYQQSLDQGLQFLIQYYNGEERAKGNILERFSAQQFPDLHSELNLSSLELGDSALYFCASSSSLAGASDTQYFGPGTRLTVL.

The CDR3 spells CASSTSSGRARDGQFF. In nucleotides, the CDR3 is TGTGCCAGCAGCACTAGTAGCGGGAGGGCCAGGGACGGGCAGTTCTTC. The genes are TRBV13 and TRBJ2-1; TRBD2 agrees at 11 bases. Germline loops: CDR1 PRHDT, CDR2 FYEKMQ (reference sequence). The CDR3 is made up of 16 amino acids. Losses at the gene ends were 5 bases for V and 12 bases for J; bases not matched to a gene: 15.

Ten or more counts support this clonotype. V gene TRBV7-2 combines with J gene TRBJ2-7, with unresolved D. This CDR3 region has 12 residues. Germline V CDR1 and CDR2: SGHTA, FQGNSA. The V and J ends lost 0 bases and 8 bases respectively, with 8 bases between them. The CDR3 is CASSLASRQQYF. DNA for the CDR3: TGTGCCAGCAGCTTAGCTTCCAGACAGCAGTACTTC.

This clonotype turned up a few times. The rearrangement joins TRBV12-5 to TRBJ2-2, with a possible D match to TRBD1 (6 bases). CDR3 length: 12 amino acids. Trimming took off 7 bases at V and 6 bases at J, with 9 bases between the two ends. The germline gives CDR1 LGHNT, CDR2 FRNRAP. The CDR3: CASARGPGELFF. Here the CDR3 DNA reads TGTGCTAGTGCCAGGGGACCCGGGGAGCTGTTTTTT.

This clonotype turned up a few times. The chain employs TRBV29-1 and TRBJ2-2, with 8 bases identical to TRBD2. The CDR3 runs 13 residues. Trimming took 6 bases from V and 4 from J; bases not matched to a gene: 4. The germline V gene encodes CDR1 SQVTM and CDR2 ANQGSEA. The CDR3 loop reads CSVQRGITGELFF. For the CDR3, the DNA is TGCAGCGTCCAGCGGGGGATCACCGGGGAGCTGTTTTTT.

This clonotype was seen ten or more times. The chain links TRBV5-1 to TRBJ2-2; TRBD2 matches 11 bases. This CDR3 has 17 residues. The J segment lost 4 bases and the V segment lost 4 bases, leaving 9 bases of the junction unmatched. Germline V gene data show CDR1 as SGHRS and CDR2 as YFSETQ. CDR3 nucleotides: TGCGCCAGCAGCCACACTAGCGGGAGCGCGACCACCGGGGAGCTGTTTTTT. This translates into CASSHTSGSATTGELFF.

This clonotype was detected many times. The gene calls are TRBV5-8 and TRBJ2-2; 7 bases agree with TRBD1. The CDR3 runs to 16 residues. J gave up 6 bases and V 2 bases, and 10 bases lay outside the gene matches. Germline CDR1 reads SGHTS; CDR2 reads YDEGEE. In DNA, the CDR3 is TGTGCCAGCAGCTTTCGCCAGGGGGTTGCGTCCGGGGAGCTGTTTTTT. Its translation is CASSFRQGVASGELFF. Drawing the rest from reference TRBV5-8 and TRBJ2-2, the complete variable domain is EAGVTQSPTHLIKTRGQQATLRCSPISGHTSVYWYQQALGLGLQFLLWYDEGEERNRGNFPPRFSGRQFPNYSSELNVNALELEDSALYLCASSFRQGVASGELFFGEGSRLTVL.

This chain uses TRBV9 with TRBJ2-2; 7 nucleotides align to TRBD2. J gave up 7 bases and V 4 bases, and 16 bases lay outside the gene matches. The CDR3 runs to 17 residues. Germline values: CDR1 SGDLS, CDR2 YYNGEE. This chain's CDR3 is CASSTPSGEGSGGELFF. DNA for the CDR3: TGTGCCAGCAGCACCCCTTCGGGGGAGGGCAGCGGCGGGGAGCTGTTTTTT.

The sample holds many counts of this clonotype. V usage is TRBV27 and J usage is TRBJ2-1; tentatively, D is TRBD2 (5 bases). Germline values: CDR1 MNHEY, CDR2 SMNVEV (reference sequence). Between the trimmed V and J ends, which lost 3 bases and 6 bases, there was a span of 9 bases. The CDR3 is 13 amino acids. CDR3 sequence reads: CASSFGSGNEQFF. CDR3 DNA: TGTGCCAGCAGTTTTGGGAGCGGCAATGAGCAGTTCTTC.

This clonotype was seen repeatedly, ten times or more. This rearrangement joins TRBV29-1 to TRBJ2-1, with TRBD1 matching over 11 bases. V lost 0 bases and J lost 4; bases outside the gene matches: 2. The V gene's germline CDR1 is SQVTM and CDR2 ANQGSEA. The length of the CDR3 is 15 residues. The CDR3 reads CSVEEGQGAYNEQFF. In DNA form, the CDR3 reads TGCAGCGTTGAAGAAGGACAGGGGGCGTACAATGAGCAGTTCTTC.

This clonotype was detected a few times. The V and J genes are TRBV30 and TRBJ1-2, with D unclear. The V gene's germline CDR1 is GTSNPN and CDR2 SVGIG (reference sequence). This CDR3 has 11 amino acids. Between the trimmed V and J ends, which lost 1 base and 4 bases, there was a span of 4 bases. CDR3 region: CAWSDSYGYTF. CDR3 DNA: TGTGCCTGGAGTGATTCCTATGGCTACACCTTC.

The chain employs TRBV7-9 and TRBJ2-7; D uncertain. The length of the CDR3 is 13 residues. Germline-derived CDR1 and CDR2 are SEHNR and FQNEAQ (reference sequence). V was cut by 5 bases and J by 6 bases, with 14 bases left in between. The CDR3 DNA reads TGTGCCAGCAGCGGCGGCATCGGCCCCGAGCAGTACTTC. Translation: CASSGGIGPEQYF.

This clonotype was detected many times. The gene calls are TRBV5-5 and TRBJ2-1; the D is unclear. The CDR3 contains 16 residues. V lost 1 base to trimming and J lost 0 bases, with 11 bases between them. Germline assignment: CDR1 SGHKS and CDR2 YYEKEE (reference sequence). CDR3 amino acids: CASSLILGSSYNEQFF. The CDR3 DNA reads TGTGCCAGCAGCTTGATTCTGGGTAGCTCCTACAATGAGCAGTTCTTC.

This clonotype was counted between two and nine times. The chain combines TRBV20-1 with TRBJ2-7; D uncertain. The CDR3 runs to 13 residues. From germline, CDR1 is DFQATT and CDR2 SNEGSKA (reference sequence). V lost 8 bases to trimming and J lost 3 bases, with 17 bases between them. For the CDR3, the DNA is TGCAGTACTAACTTCGCGGACGGCTACGAGCAGTACTTC. This gives the protein CSTNFADGYEQYF.

This clonotype was counted between two and nine times. This chain uses TRBV20-1 with TRBJ2-1; 12 nucleotides match TRBD2. The J segment lost 7 bases and the V segment lost 6 bases, leaving 7 bases of the junction unmatched. CDR1 is DFQATT, CDR2 SNEGSKA, per germline (reference sequence). The CDR3 has 14 amino acids. The CDR3, as DNA: TGCAGTGCCCTGGGACTAGCGGGTCCGAATGAGCAGTTCTTC. Protein sequence: CSALGLAGPNEQFF.

This clonotype appeared many times. J is TRBJ1-1 and V is TRBV5-1; D is unresolved. Trimming left V 0 bases short and J 1 base short, with 4 bases between. CDR3 length equals 13 residues. Germline V gives CDR1 SGHRS, CDR2 YFSETQ. The CDR3 is CASSLAENTEAFF. In DNA form, the CDR3 reads TGCGCCAGCAGCTTGGCAGAGAACACTGAAGCTTTCTTT.

This clonotype was observed many times. The chain has TRBV12-3 or TRBV12-4 and TRBJ2-2; 8 nucleotides align to TRBD1. V trimming: 10 bases; J trimming: 3 bases; junction bases outside the gene matches: 7. The CDR3 covers 14 residues. CDR3 sequence (DNA): TGTGCCACCGCGGCAGGGGGCCACACCGGGGAGCTGTTTTTT. Translated, it gives CATAAGGHTGELFF.

This clonotype was seen a handful of times. One junction end disagrees with the germline gene, perhaps due to a read error. The J gene is TRBJ2-3, the V gene TRBV7-7, with D hard to call. The CDR3 loop spans 14 amino acids. Germline loops: CDR1 SSHAT, CDR2 FNYEAQ (reference sequence). The CDR3 nucleotides read TGTGCTAGCAGCCCTTCTAGTGGTACTGATACGCAGTATTTT. Protein product: CASSPSSGTDTQYF.

The table lists this clonotype with a few counts. The chain joins TRBV2 to TRBJ2-4; D is possibly TRBD2 (6 bases). Trimming took off 2 bases at V and 2 bases at J, with 16 bases between the two ends. The CDR3 covers 17 residues. Looked up from germline, CDR1 is SNHLY and CDR2 is FYNNEI. The CDR3 protein is CASSEPGLATPKNIQYF. CDR3 DNA sequence: TGTGCCAGCAGTGAACCTGGTCTAGCGACCCCCAAAAACATTCAGTACTTC.

Regarding this clonotype: A much more abundant neighbour one base away suggests this may be a read error. The chain joins TRBV5-4 to TRBJ2-7, with TRBD1 matching over 8 bases. From germline, CDR1 is SGHNT and CDR2 YYREEE (reference sequence). The CDR3 length is 14 residues. CDR3 sequence: CARSFGTGAYEQYF. In DNA form, the CDR3 reads TGTGCCAGGAGCTTTGGGACAGGAGCCTACGAGCAGTACTTC.

This clonotype has ten or more counts. The chain employs TRBV7-9 and TRBJ1-1, with D hard to call. V shed 5 bases and J shed 3 bases, with 10 bases lying between them. The germline CDR1 and CDR2 sequences are SEHNR and FQNEAQ (reference sequence). The CDR3 runs to 13 residues. CDR3 nucleotides: TGTGCCAGCAGCCCACCGGTCCACACTGAAGCTTTCTTT. Protein product: CASSPPVHTEAFF.

This clonotype was counted ten times or more. V and J are TRBV5-6 and TRBJ2-2; D is perhaps TRBD2 (6 bases). Germline V gene lookup returns CDR1 SGHDT and CDR2 YYEEEE. There are 15 residues in the CDR3. Trimming removed 1 base at V and 5 bases at J, with 12 bases between. The CDR3 DNA follows: TGTGCCAGCAGCTTGTTTGCGGGGATGACCGGGGAGCTGTTTTTT. Translating it yields CASSLFAGMTGELFF.

This clonotype occurred many times. This chain uses TRBV7-2 with TRBJ2-3, with D unclear. CDR1 and CDR2 from the germline V gene are SGHTA and FQGNSA. CDR3 length equals 15 residues. V gave up 6 bases and J gave up 0 bases, with 13 bases separating them. Written as DNA, the CDR3 is TGTGCCAGCAGTCCCGGCGTGTCTAGCACAGATACGCAGTATTTT. Protein sequence: CASSPGVSSTDTQYF.

In its sample, this clonotype was seen many times. The chain recombines TRBV24-1 with TRBJ2-1, with a tentative D call TRBD1 (10 bases). The CDR3 length is 16 residues. Between the trimmed V and J ends, which lost 3 bases and 10 bases, there was a span of 21 bases. Germline assignment: CDR1 KGHDR and CDR2 SFDVKD. The CDR3 region is CATSDLAGQGMWEQFF. The CDR3 DNA sequence: TGTGCCACCAGTGATCTAGCGGGACAGGGGATGTGGGAGCAGTTCTTC.

Many counts were recorded for this clonotype. This sequence joins TRBV7-6 and TRBJ2-7; weak D call: TRBD2 (5 bases). V dropped 1 base and J dropped 1 base, with 11 bases sitting between them. Looked up from germline, CDR1 is SGHVS and CDR2 is FNYEAQ. CDR3 length: 15 amino acids. The DNA of the CDR3 is TGTGCCAGCAGCTTAGAAGCGGAAGGTTCCTACGAGCAGTACTTC. Encoded protein: CASSLEAEGSYEQYF.

This clonotype was counted many times. The CDR3 sequence is CASSPIPGTSLDEQFF. Written as DNA, the CDR3 is TGTGCCAGCAGCCCCATTCCCGGGACTAGTCTAGATGAGCAGTTCTTC. The rearrangement uses TRBV14 and TRBJ2-1; 8 bases are shared with TRBD2. V lost 4 bases and J lost 8; bases outside the gene matches: 13. The CDR3 runs 16 residues. Germline loops: CDR1 SGHDN, CDR2 FVKESK.

This clonotype was counted at least ten times. V and J are TRBV4-2 and TRBJ2-3; tentative D call: TRBD2 (5 bases). Trimming removed 1 base at V and 4 bases at J, with 15 bases between. The CDR3 extends over 16 amino acids. Germline V CDR1 and CDR2: LGHNA, YNFKEQ. The CDR3 nucleotides read TGTGCCAGCAGCCAAGGGGGTTCGGGAAGCGCAGATACGCAGTATTTT. Its translation: CASSQGGSGSADTQYF.

This clonotype was seen a few times. The rearrangement joins TRBV5-1 to TRBJ1-5; D not certain. The germline V and J ends were trimmed by 4 bases and 7 bases, with 18 bases remaining between them. The CDR3 sequence is 15 residues long. Germline V lookup: CDR1 SGHRS, CDR2 YFSETQ. The DNA of the CDR3 is TGCGCCAGCAGCGCCGAAGGCGGCAATATCCAGCCCCAGCATTTT. Residues: CASSAEGGNIQPQHF.